A single sample gave rise to the 31 T cell receptor beta chains below, sequenced in a study of cytomegalovirus exposure and HLA in healthy donors. The PCR made use of 60 Vbeta and 13 Jbeta primers. Profiling relied on immunoSEQ multiplex PCR, and the TCRdb table lists in-frame clones only, not all of them. The table records a few hundred thousand clones, roughly 85% of them present only once. Sequencing used PBMCs. Receptors were obtained from a man aged 18 to 29 in good health and CMV-seronegative.

The CDR3: CASSAEGHGNEKLFF. The CDR3, as DNA: TGTGCCAGCAGCGCCGAGGGCCACGGTAATGAAAAACTGTTTTTT. The chain recombines TRBV14 with TRBJ1-4; D not resolved. This CDR3 has 15 residues. V gave up 5 bases and J gave up 4 bases, with 14 bases separating them. From germline, CDR1 is SGHDN and CDR2 FVKESK. Full variable domain (outside the CDR3, taken from reference TRBV14 and TRBJ1-4): EAGVTQFPSHSVIEKGQTVTLRCDPISGHDNLYWYRRVMGKEIKFLLHFVKESKQDESGMPNNRFLAERTGGTYSTLKVQPAELEDSGVYFCASSAEGHGNEKLFFGSGTQLSVL.

The J gene is TRBJ1-2, the V gene TRBV4-3; 7 bases fit TRBD1. Trimming cost V 1 base and J 4 bases; bases outside gene matches: 9. The CDR3 has 16 amino acids. The germline V gene encodes CDR1 LGHNA and CDR2 YSLEER. The CDR3 nucleotides are TGCGCCAGCAGCCAAGTAAGAGGGGGCAGGAGCTATGGCTACACCTTC. The encoded protein is CASSQVRGGRSYGYTF.

This clone has more than one count but fewer than ten. The chain is built from TRBV10-3 and TRBJ1-2; 8 bases are shared with TRBD1. CDR3 length: 16 residues. V gave up 2 bases and J gave up 1 base; unmatched junction bases: 6. Germline V CDR1 and CDR2: ENHRY, SYGVKD. CDR3 sequence: CAISERTGLNNYGYTF. The CDR3 nucleotides are TGTGCCATCAGTGAGCGGACAGGGCTAAATAACTATGGCTACACCTTC.

The gene calls are TRBV19 and TRBJ1-1, with D possibly TRBD1 on 5 matching bases. This CDR3 is built from 14 residues. V lost 3 bases to trimming and J lost 6 bases, with 14 bases between them. CDR1 is LNHDA, CDR2 SQIVND, per germline (reference sequence). The CDR3 nucleotides are TGTGCCAGTAGTATGATAGGGGCGTACGCTGAAGCTTTCTTT. This translates into CASSMIGAYAEAFF. Combining the CDR3 with reference TRBV19 and TRBJ1-1 gives the whole variable domain DGGITQSPKYLFRKEGQNVTLSCEQNLNHDAMYWYRQDPGQGLRLIYYSQIVNDFQKGDIAEGYSVSREKKESFPLTVTSAQKNPTAFYLCASSMIGAYAEAFFGQGTRLTVV.

This clone was detected only once. The V gene is TRBV27, the J gene TRBJ2-7, with TRBD1 identical over 7 bases. The CDR3 totals 16 residues. V was pared by 6 bases and J by 0 bases, with 11 bases of the junction left unmatched. CDR1 MNHEY and CDR2 SMNVEV come from the germline V gene (reference sequence). The CDR3 loop is CASSRTGQMSSYEQYF. The DNA of the CDR3 is TGTGCCAGCAGCAGAACGGGACAGATGAGCTCCTACGAGCAGTACTTC.

The CDR3 region has the DNA TGTGCCAGCAGCCAAGGCCAGCAAGAGACCCAGTACTTC. This codes for CASSQGQQETQYF. The chain joins TRBV4-2 to TRBJ2-5; D not resolved. The V end was cut by 1 base, the J end by 2 bases, with 5 bases between. The germline V gene has CDR1 LGHNA and CDR2 YNFKEQ. The CDR3 is made up of 13 amino acids.

The chain employs TRBV2 and TRBJ2-1; 13 bases fit TRBD2. The trim removed 8 bases at V and 8 bases at J, leaving 6 bases unmatched. CDR1 SNHLY and CDR2 FYNNEI come from the germline V gene. CDR3 length: 14 residues. CDR3 nucleotides: TGTGCCAGCCAGGGGACTAGCGGGGTGGATGAGCAGTTCTTC. Amino acid sequence: CASQGTSGVDEQFF.

Remarks on this clone: Mismatch with germline at one junction end may stem from a read error. The chain employs TRBV9 and TRBJ1-3; D may be TRBD1 (5 bases). Germline V gene data show CDR1 as SGDLS and CDR2 as YYNGEE. The CDR3 runs 16 residues. CDR3 amino acids: CASSVGGTLSGYTIYF. CDR3 in DNA: TGTGCCAGCAGCGTAGGCGGGACCCTATCTGGATACACCATATATTTT.

This chain connects TRBV7-2 to TRBJ2-3, with TRBD2 matching 7 bases. J lost 2 bases, V lost 5 bases, and 7 bases had no gene match. Germline CDR1 reads SGHTA; CDR2 reads FQGNSA. The CDR3 covers 15 residues. CDR3 bases: TGTGCCAGCAGCCCAAGGCGGGGGAACACAGATACGCAGTATTTT. It is translated as CASSPRRGNTDTQYF.

The rearrangement links TRBV2 to TRBJ1-5, with TRBD1 matching 8 bases. Germline V gene data show CDR1 as SNHLY and CDR2 as FYNNEI. The CDR3 has 17 residues. V was pared by 4 bases and J by 1 base, with 9 bases of the junction left unmatched. Here the CDR3 reads CASSVSRGRWSNQPQHF. CDR3 DNA sequence: TGTGCCAGCAGTGTCAGCAGGGGGCGTTGGAGCAATCAGCCCCAGCATTTT.

CDR3 DNA: TGTGCCAGCAGTTACTCTAGCGGGGCTACAATTAATGAGCAGTTCTTC. Encoded protein: CASSYSSGATINEQFF. V and J are TRBV6-6 and TRBJ2-1; 8 bases fit TRBD2. V shed 0 bases, J shed 7 bases, and the junction held 8 bases outside the gene matches. This CDR3 spans 16 amino acids. The germline V gene encodes CDR1 MNHNY and CDR2 SVGAGI (reference sequence).

This clone was seen a single time. V is TRBV6-6 and J is TRBJ2-1; possible D gene TRBD1, 6 bases. The V and J ends lost 2 bases and 9 bases respectively, with 20 bases between them. The germline V gene has CDR1 MNHNY and CDR2 SVGAGI (reference sequence). CDR3 size: 16 residues. CDR3 loop: CASSYPPRGKGGEQFF. The DNA for the CDR3 is TGTGCCAGCAGTTACCCCCCCAGGGGTAAGGGTGGTGAGCAGTTCTTC.

This rearrangement joins TRBV11-1 to TRBJ2-5; D perhaps matches TRBD2 (6 bases). Germline V gene lookup returns CDR1 SGHAT and CDR2 FQDESV (reference sequence). Trimming took off 3 bases at V and 1 base at J, with 12 bases between the two ends. The CDR3 loop spans 15 amino acids. CDR3 residues: CASSFPGVGQETQYF. The DNA for the CDR3 is TGTGCCAGCAGCTTTCCGGGGGTCGGCCAAGAGACCCAGTACTTC.

The rearrangement uses TRBV19 and TRBJ2-5; 9 bases line up with TRBD1. Unmatched junction bases numbered 7, after V lost 5 bases and J lost 9 bases. The CDR3 spans 13 residues. The germline gives CDR1 LNHDA, CDR2 SQIVND (reference sequence). The CDR3, as DNA: TGTGCCAGTAGTCCCCGGGACAGGGAAGCCCAGTACTTC. Translated, it gives CASSPRDREAQYF.

The chain uses TRBV9 and TRBJ2-5, with 8 bases lining up with TRBD1. With V trimmed by 3 bases and J by 5 bases, 3 bases remained unmatched. CDR1 is SGDLS and CDR2 is YYNGEE in the germline V gene. The length of the CDR3 is 13 residues. This CDR3 is CASSGTGWETQYF. Here the CDR3 DNA reads TGTGCCAGCAGCGGGACAGGGTGGGAGACCCAGTACTTC.

The gene calls are TRBV5-4 and TRBJ1-1; maybe TRBD1 (5 bases). Trimming stripped 4 bases from V and 11 bases from J, with 12 bases between. CDR3 size: 11 residues. Germline CDR1 SGHNT, CDR2 YYREEE (reference sequence). The CDR3 DNA reads as TGTGCCAGCAGCCTTGGGGGGAGGGCTTTCTTT. Its protein product is CASSLGGRAFF.

There are a few counts of this clone. The J gene is TRBJ1-1, the V gene TRBV10-3; 8 bases line up with TRBD1. The CDR3 is made up of 14 amino acids. CDR1 ENHRY and CDR2 SYGVKD come from the germline V gene. Germline trimming cut 6 bases from V and 5 bases from J; bases unmatched to any gene: 8. CDR3 sequence reads: CAIRAGQGRTEAFF. The CDR3 DNA follows: TGTGCCATCAGGGCTGGACAGGGAAGAACTGAAGCTTTCTTT.

This clone occurred once. V usage is TRBV6-5 and J usage is TRBJ2-5; D is undetermined. The J call is uncertain, as TRBJ2-7 better fits the DNA end. Germline V lookup: CDR1 MNHEY, CDR2 SVGAGI. This CDR3 spans 14 amino acids. The CDR3 sequence: CASSPLGSPLEQYF. The DNA for the CDR3 is TGTGCCAGCAGCCCCCTAGGATCCCCGCTCGAGCAGTACTTC.

The chain combines TRBV5-1 with TRBJ2-7, with TRBD1 matching 8 bases. The V gene end was trimmed by 6 bases and the J gene end by 3 bases; junction bases not matched to a gene: 5. Germline CDR1 is SGHRS and CDR2 is YFSETQ. The CDR3 loop spans 13 amino acids. As DNA, the CDR3 is TGCGCCAGCACCGTTGACAGGGGCTACGAGCAGTACTTC. Protein product: CASTVDRGYEQYF.

J is TRBJ1-2 and V is TRBV6-1; possible D gene TRBD1, 5 bases. V was trimmed by 3 bases and J by 2 bases, leaving 7 bases between them. The CDR3 runs 13 residues. The germline gives CDR1 MNHNS, CDR2 SASEGT. DNA for the CDR3: TGTGCCAGCAGTGAGAACAGGAACTATGGCTACACCTTC. It translates to CASSENRNYGYTF.

The chain is built from TRBV15 and TRBJ2-1; 10 nucleotides match TRBD1. The V gene end was trimmed by 2 bases and the J gene end by 5 bases; junction bases not matched to a gene: 6. CDR1 is LNHNV, CDR2 YYDKDF, per germline (reference sequence). CDR3 length: 16 residues. In nucleotides, the CDR3 is TGTGCCACCAGCAGACAGGGACAGGGGAGGGACAATGAGCAGTTCTTC. Translating it yields CATSRQGQGRDNEQFF.

The chain recombines TRBV7-9 with TRBJ2-7, with TRBD1 matching over 7 bases. The germline V gene has CDR1 SEHNR and CDR2 FQNEAQ (reference sequence). Germline trimming cut 6 bases from V and 4 bases from J; bases unmatched to any gene: 9. The CDR3 has 14 amino acids. In DNA, the CDR3 is TGTGCCAGCAGGGCCGGACAGGAAGATTACGAGCAGTACTTC. It translates to CASRAGQEDYEQYF.

This clone is a singleton in its sample. The gene calls are TRBV6-6 and TRBJ2-7; 10 bases line up with TRBD2. In germline, CDR1 is MNHNY, CDR2 SVGAGI (reference sequence). After removal of 7 bases from V and 3 bases from J, the junction contained 9 bases not matched to a gene. This CDR3 has 15 residues. This CDR3 reads CASILGLAGDYEQYF. The CDR3 DNA reads TGTGCCAGCATTCTAGGGCTAGCGGGGGACTACGAGCAGTACTTC.

This chain joins TRBV7-2 and TRBJ1-1; no reliable D call. There are 13 residues in the CDR3. Germline V CDR1 and CDR2: SGHTA, FQGNSA. Trimming shortened V by 2 bases and J by 8 bases, and 12 bases separated the two germline ends. The CDR3 loop reads CASSLSSNVEAFF. Here the CDR3 DNA reads TGTGCCAGCAGCTTAAGCTCAAACGTCGAAGCTTTCTTT.

Only a few counts were recorded for this clone. The chain uses TRBV7-8 and TRBJ2-4, with 8 positions matching TRBD2. The germline CDR1 and CDR2 sequences are SGHVS and FQNEAQ. This CDR3 is 17 amino acids long. The J segment lost 2 bases and the V segment lost 1 base, leaving 7 bases of the junction unmatched. The CDR3 nucleotides read TGTGCCAGCAGCTTAGATGCCAGCGGGGGAACCAAAAACATTCAGTACTTC. It encodes CASSLDASGGTKNIQYF.

This clone was counted a few times. The chain links TRBV5-4 to TRBJ2-1; TRBD2 is a possible D gene (5 bases). The CDR3 contains 15 residues. In germline, CDR1 is SGHNT, CDR2 YYREEE (reference sequence). V dropped 0 bases and J dropped 4 bases, with 11 bases sitting between them. The CDR3 protein is CASSLVEDSYNEQFF. The CDR3 DNA follows: TGTGCCAGCAGCTTGGTGGAGGACTCTTACAATGAGCAGTTCTTC. The variable domain in full, completed from reference TRBV5-4 and TRBJ2-1, reads ETGVTQSPTHLIKTRGQQVTLRCSSQSGHNTVSWYQQALGQGPQFIFQYYREEENGRGNFPPRFSGLQFPNYSSELNVNALELDDSALYLCASSLVEDSYNEQFFGPGTRLTVL.

The gene calls are TRBV27 and TRBJ1-2; D is perhaps TRBD1 (5 bases). This CDR3 spans 17 amino acids. The V end lost 2 bases, the J end lost 8 bases, and 24 bases lay between the germline ends. Germline-derived CDR1 and CDR2 are MNHEY and SMNVEV (reference sequence). The CDR3: CASSLVGGAVPPLGYTF. DNA of the CDR3: TGTGCCAGCAGTTTAGTTGGCGGGGCGGTTCCGCCTCTAGGCTACACCTTC.

Concerning this clone: At one boundary the junction diverges from the germline segment, which might be a read error. The chain combines TRBV5-4 with TRBJ2-2; TRBD2 matches at 9 bases. The CDR3 loop spans 15 amino acids. CDR1 SGHNT and CDR2 YYREEE come from the germline V gene (reference sequence). CDR3 in amino acids: CASSLDSSGTGEPFF. CDR3 bases: TGTGCCAGCAGCTTGGACTCTAGCGGGACCGGGGAGCCGTTTTTT.

The chain recombines TRBV27 with TRBJ1-6, with 9 bases fitting TRBD1. CDR3 length: 19 amino acids. V was clipped by 1 base and J by 1 base; unmatched bases: 8. The V gene's germline CDR1 is MNHEY and CDR2 SMNVEV (reference sequence). The CDR3 spells CASSLWGGQGSSYNSPLHF. The CDR3 DNA reads as TGTGCCAGCAGTTTATGGGGGGGACAGGGAAGTTCCTATAATTCACCCCTCCACTTT.

This sequence joins TRBV6-5 and TRBJ1-1; 7 bases are a match to TRBD1. CDR1 is MNHEY and CDR2 is SVGAGI in the germline V gene. V was clipped by 0 bases and J by 4 bases; unmatched bases: 8. The CDR3 totals 16 residues. The CDR3: CASSYSISQGTTEAFF. The CDR3 region has the DNA TGTGCCAGCAGTTACTCGATATCACAGGGGACCACTGAAGCTTTCTTT.

The rearrangement uses TRBV6-1 and TRBJ2-1; 7 positions match TRBD2. Germline V gene lookup returns CDR1 MNHNS and CDR2 SASEGT. This CDR3 is built from 15 residues. With V trimmed by 10 bases and J by 5 bases, 14 bases remained unmatched. The CDR3 region is CATSGVGGSNNEQFF. The CDR3 DNA follows: TGTGCCACCTCGGGGGTGGGGGGGTCGAACAATGAGCAGTTCTTC.